This T cell receptor beta chain was captured by sequencing in a study of shared clonotypes between healthy human individuals (dated by TCRdb to the early 2020s). In terms of the full investigation: Two women and a few men aged 18 to 49 years were included in the cohort. To increase sequencing depth and limit assay-specific biases, TCR repertoire library preparation and sequencing were carried out by different laboratories using diverse techniques. For each donor, CD4 naive and CD4 memory were each given three plates, CD8 naive was given two plates, and CD8 memory was given one plate. The study deeply sequenced blood TCR repertoires of about 5 healthy adults to estimate repertoire size and the extent of clonotype sharing between individuals. Leukapheresis yielded between about 0.85 and 9.5 billion PBMCs per donor. General conclusions and limits of the study: Based on pairwise subsampling, the degree of clonotype sharing among donors was expected to be affected by sequencing depth. Even with the large sequencing depth, rarefaction of the sorted-subset datasets indicated that sequencing was incomplete. The genetic and exposure-history diversity represented was limited by the small number of donors. When several donors were compared, the shared fraction of clonotypes was around 5% for naive CD4, over 3% for naive CD8, 2% to 2.5% for memory CD4, and 0.35% to 0.5% for memory CD8. Larger estimated clonotype richness was generally found for naive subsets than for memory subsets. Compared with non-shared clonotypes, the clonotypes found in all four sorted-subset donors had higher generation probabilities. Sampling was restricted to blood, and TCR repertoires in tissues likely differ from the TCR repertoires found in blood.

For the CD8 naive samples, CD45RO-negative cells were positively selected for CCR7, yielding a CD45RA+CCR7+ population from which TemRA cells were excluded. The donors were healthy, HIV-negative adults who had no recently reported acute infections or vaccinations. Every donor was a Caucasian adult living in Nashville, Tennessee, USA. Blood was collected by leukapheresis, and PBMCs were isolated by Ficoll-Histopaque density gradient centrifugation and then cryopreserved in liquid nitrogen vapor phase. Analytical flow cytometry was used to check the purity and quantity of each magnetically sorted T cell population. Genomic DNA was isolated from each sorted fraction and quantified by UV absorbance on a Nanodrop 2000c. Turning to this clone: Which antigen it targets is not known. One base away there is no much larger clone; base qualities are not given.

Using the deep immunoSEQ assay, multiplex PCR amplified TCR CDR3 regions from genomic DNA. For each cell subset, the extracted genomic DNA was distributed evenly across all wells of several immunoSEQ 96-well plates, and each plate served as one replicate. For sorted subsets, roughly 200 ng genomic DNA, equal to some 28,000 T cell genomes, was loaded into each replicate PCR. The purified libraries were quantified using a Qubit 3.0 fluorometer, sized with a Bioanalyzer 2100, and then quantified again using the KAPA Library Quantification kit. Every immunoSEQ 96-well plate was sequenced on a separate single-read 150-cycle Illumina NextSeq 550 flow cell. The authors' analysis ran thus. Because the immunoSEQ output held only junctional sequences and lacked quality scores, the filtering could not match the filtering applied to full-length reads. To assign V/J genes and CDR3, sequences were annotated using PyIR, a Python wrapper for IgBLAST v1.9, with IMGT germline references. Reads were filtered out if the reads had weak V/J assignments (E-value above 1e-6), no CDR3, stop codons, out-of-frame junctions, or ambiguous translated residues. A V3J clonotype was defined by an identical inferred V gene, J gene, and CDR3 amino acid sequence. To compute the percentage overlap between repertoires, the number of shared unique clonotypes was divided by the size of the smaller repertoire. Repertoire richness was assessed with RTK rarefaction, the Chao1 estimator, and Recon v2.1 estimates of unobserved clonotypes. For all TCRbeta clonotypes obtained by the gDNA method from a few donors, generation probabilities were computed with OLGA. Held by TCRdb, this immuneACCESS table contains in-frame sequences only and omits some clones. Under half of the omission traces to an unresolved V gene where checked; the cause of the rest is unknown. Clonal size and the V and J genes are those of that table, whereas D and trimming came from the DNA. This sample is represented by almost 700,000 clones; around 90% of them were singletons. Of the sample, about 24% falls within the top ten clones.

CDR3 length: 14 amino acids, cysteine to phenylalanine. Kept here is only the CDR3 DNA, which spans 42 bases and is read in frame from base 1. V drops 4 bases and J drops 1 base, leaving 10 bases in between. CDR1 and CDR2 were assigned from the germline V gene as MDHEN and SYDVKM. The rearrangement combines TRBV28 with TRBJ1-1; the D gene remains uncertain. This TCR was recovered from a man aged 25 to 40 in good health. Sequencing input: naive CD8+ T cells sorted from blood. The cell subset or site label of this sample denotes: CD45RA+CCR7+. The CDR3 region has the sequence CASSSATRNTEAFF. The DNA sequence follows: TGTGCCAGCAGTTCAGCGACAAGGAACACTGAAGCTTTCTTT.